This T cell receptor beta chain stems from a study of T cell responses to AZD1222 COVID-19 vaccine. General study results and limits: Baseline testing showed seropositivity in only six AZD1222 recipients.

Generated by immunoSEQ multiplex PCR, the TCRdb table keeps only in-frame clones and is missing some. The sample includes 95,000 to 100,000 clones, around nine tenths seen only once; the top ten take 1.3%. About this clone: The antigen remains undetermined.

The sample in question was peripheral blood, obtained on day 0 of AZD1222 vaccination. The origin of this receptor is an adult in good health.

The DNA of the CDR3 is TGTGCCAGCAGTTACAATGGTCCCGCGAACACCGGGGAGCTGTTTTTT. Its protein is CASSYNGPANTGELFF. The chain links TRBV6-5 to TRBJ2-2; D is ambiguous. The V end was cut by 2 bases, the J end by 0 bases, with 10 bases between. The CDR3 length is 16 residues. Germline V gene lookup returns CDR1 MNHEY and CDR2 SVGAGI.